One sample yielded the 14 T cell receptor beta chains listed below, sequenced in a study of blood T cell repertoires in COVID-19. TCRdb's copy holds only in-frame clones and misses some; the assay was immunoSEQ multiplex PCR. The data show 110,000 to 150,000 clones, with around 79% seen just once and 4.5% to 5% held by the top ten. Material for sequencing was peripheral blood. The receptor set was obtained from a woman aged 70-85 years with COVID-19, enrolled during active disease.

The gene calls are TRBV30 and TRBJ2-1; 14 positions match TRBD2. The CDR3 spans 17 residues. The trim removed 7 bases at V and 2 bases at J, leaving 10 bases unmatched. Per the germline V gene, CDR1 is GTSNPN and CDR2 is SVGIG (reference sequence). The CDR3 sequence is CASDRTSGGLTYNEQFF. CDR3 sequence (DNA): TGTGCCTCCGACCGGACTAGCGGGGGGCTCACCTACAATGAGCAGTTCTTC.

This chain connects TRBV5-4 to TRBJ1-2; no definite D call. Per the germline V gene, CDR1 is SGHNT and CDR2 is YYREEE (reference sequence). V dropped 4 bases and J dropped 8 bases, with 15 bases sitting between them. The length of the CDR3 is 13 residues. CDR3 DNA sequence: TGTGCCAGCAGCCCAGCGGGCCGCCTGGGCTACACCTTC. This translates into CASSPAGRLGYTF.

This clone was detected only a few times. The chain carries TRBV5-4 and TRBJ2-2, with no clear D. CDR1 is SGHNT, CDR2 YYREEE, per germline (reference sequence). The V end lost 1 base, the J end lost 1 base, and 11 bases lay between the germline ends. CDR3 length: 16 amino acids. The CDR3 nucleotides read TGTGCCAGCAGCTTGATGAGTTCGAGGAACACCGGGGAGCTGTTTTTT. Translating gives CASSLMSSRNTGELFF.

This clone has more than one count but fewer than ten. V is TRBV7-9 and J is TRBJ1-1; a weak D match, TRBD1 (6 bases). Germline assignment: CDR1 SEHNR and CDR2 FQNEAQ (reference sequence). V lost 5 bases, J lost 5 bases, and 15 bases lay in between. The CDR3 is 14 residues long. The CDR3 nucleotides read TGTGCCAGCAGCCGCGGACAGCCCTCTACTGAAGCTTTCTTT. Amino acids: CASSRGQPSTEAFF.

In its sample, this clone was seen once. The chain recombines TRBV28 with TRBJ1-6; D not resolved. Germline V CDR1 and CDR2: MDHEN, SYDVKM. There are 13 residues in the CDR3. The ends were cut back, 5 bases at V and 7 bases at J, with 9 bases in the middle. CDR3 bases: TGTGCCAGCAGTCTACTTGCAAATTCACCCCTCCACTTT. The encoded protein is CASSLLANSPLHF.

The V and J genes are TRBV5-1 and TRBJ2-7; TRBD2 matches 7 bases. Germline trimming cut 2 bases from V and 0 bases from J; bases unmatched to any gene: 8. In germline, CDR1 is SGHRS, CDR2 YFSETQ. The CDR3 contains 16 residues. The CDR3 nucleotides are TGCGCCAGCAGCTTCCCGTCAAGCGGGACCTCCTACGAGCAGTACTTC. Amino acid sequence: CASSFPSSGTSYEQYF.

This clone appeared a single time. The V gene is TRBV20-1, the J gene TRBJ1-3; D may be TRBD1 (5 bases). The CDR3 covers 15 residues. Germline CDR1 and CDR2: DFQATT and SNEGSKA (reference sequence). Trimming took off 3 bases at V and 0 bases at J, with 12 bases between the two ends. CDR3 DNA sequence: TGCAGTGCTAGTACTGGGGCCATCTCTGGAAACACCATATATTTT. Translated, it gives CSASTGAISGNTIYF.

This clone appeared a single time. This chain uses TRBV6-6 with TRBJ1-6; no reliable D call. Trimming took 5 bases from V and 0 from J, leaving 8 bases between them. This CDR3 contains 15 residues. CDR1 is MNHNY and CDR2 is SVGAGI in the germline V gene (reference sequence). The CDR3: CASSGGISYNSPLHF. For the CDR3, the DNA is TGTGCCAGCAGTGGAGGGATCTCCTATAATTCACCCCTCCACTTT.

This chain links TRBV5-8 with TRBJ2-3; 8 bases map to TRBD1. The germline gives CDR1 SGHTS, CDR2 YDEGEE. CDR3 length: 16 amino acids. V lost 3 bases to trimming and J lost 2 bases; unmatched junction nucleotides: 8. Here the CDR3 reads CASSSRQGSSTDTQYF. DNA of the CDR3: TGTGCCAGCAGCTCCAGACAGGGGAGCTCCACAGATACGCAGTATTTT.

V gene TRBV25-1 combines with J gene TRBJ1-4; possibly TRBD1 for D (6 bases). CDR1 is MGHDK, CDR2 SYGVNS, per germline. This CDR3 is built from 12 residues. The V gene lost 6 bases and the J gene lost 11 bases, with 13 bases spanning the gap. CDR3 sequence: CASSPGAGKLFF. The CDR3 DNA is TGTGCCAGCAGCCCAGGGGCTGGGAAACTGTTTTTT.

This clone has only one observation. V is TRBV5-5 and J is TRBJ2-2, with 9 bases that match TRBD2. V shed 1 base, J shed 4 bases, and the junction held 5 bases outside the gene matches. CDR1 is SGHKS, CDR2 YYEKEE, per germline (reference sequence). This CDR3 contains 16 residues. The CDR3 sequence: CASSLFGGGATGELFF. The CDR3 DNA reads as TGTGCCAGCAGCTTGTTCGGCGGGGGGGCCACCGGGGAGCTGTTTTTT.

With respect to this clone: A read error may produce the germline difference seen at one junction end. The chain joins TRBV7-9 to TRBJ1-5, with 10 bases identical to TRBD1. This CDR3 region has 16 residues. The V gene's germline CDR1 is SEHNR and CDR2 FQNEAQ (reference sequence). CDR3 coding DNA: TGTGCCAGCAGCCTAGGGACAGGGGAAGGCAATCGGCCCCAGCATTTT. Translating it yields CASSLGTGEGNRPQHF.

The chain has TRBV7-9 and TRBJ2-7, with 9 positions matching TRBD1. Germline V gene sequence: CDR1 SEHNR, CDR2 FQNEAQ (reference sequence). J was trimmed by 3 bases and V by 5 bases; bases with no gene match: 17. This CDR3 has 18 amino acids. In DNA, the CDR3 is TGTGCCAGCAGCGTATCCGGTGCCCCGGGACAGGGAAACTACGAGCAGTACTTC. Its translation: CASSVSGAPGQGNYEQYF.

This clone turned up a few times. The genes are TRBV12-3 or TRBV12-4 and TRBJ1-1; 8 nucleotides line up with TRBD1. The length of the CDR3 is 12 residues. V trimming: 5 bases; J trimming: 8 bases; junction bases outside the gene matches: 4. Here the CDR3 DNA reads TGTGCCAGCAGTCCGAGGGACAGGGAAGCTTTCTTT. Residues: CASSPRDREAFF.